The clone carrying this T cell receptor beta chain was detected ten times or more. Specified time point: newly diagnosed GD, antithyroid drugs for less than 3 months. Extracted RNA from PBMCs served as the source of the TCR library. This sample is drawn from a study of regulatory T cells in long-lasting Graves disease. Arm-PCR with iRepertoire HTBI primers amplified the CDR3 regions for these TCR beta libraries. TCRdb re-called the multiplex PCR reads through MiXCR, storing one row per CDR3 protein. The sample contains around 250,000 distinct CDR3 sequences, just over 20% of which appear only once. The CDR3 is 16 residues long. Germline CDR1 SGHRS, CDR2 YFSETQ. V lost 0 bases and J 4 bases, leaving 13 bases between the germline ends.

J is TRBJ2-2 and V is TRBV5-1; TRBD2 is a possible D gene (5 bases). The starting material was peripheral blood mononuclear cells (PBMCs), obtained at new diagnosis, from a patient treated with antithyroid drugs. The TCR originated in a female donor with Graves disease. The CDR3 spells CASSLGLAESTGELFF. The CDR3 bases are TGCGCCAGCAGCTTGGGGCTAGCCGAGAGCACCGGGGAGCTGTTTTTT.